This T cell receptor beta chain stems from a study of blood T cells in healthy people across ages. The length of the CDR3 is 13 residues. Germline V lookup: CDR1 SSHAT, CDR2 FNYEAQ (reference sequence). Study-level points and caveats: With age, beta diversity per million T cells declined roughly linearly, significantly by 30 to 50.

A second PCR of 7 to 11 cycles used a sample-barcoded 5' primer and a J-beta primer mix. Each cDNA molecule was tagged by a template-switch adaptor that had 12 random nucleotides. From the 5' RACE reads, TCRdb called clonotypes with MiXCR, one entry per CDR3 protein. The sample lists hundreds of thousands of distinct CDR3 sequences; about 53% were seen once. Regarding this clonotype: Antigen unknown. Compared with germline, one end of the junction differs, possibly owing to a read error.

Material: blood. The sequence came from a man between 60 and 75 years old in good health. This rearrangement joins TRBV7-7 to TRBJ2-1; no clear D gene. This CDR3 is CASNLARGDEQFF. The CDR3 DNA follows: TGTGCCAGCAACTTAGCTAGAGGTGATGAGCAGTTCTTC.